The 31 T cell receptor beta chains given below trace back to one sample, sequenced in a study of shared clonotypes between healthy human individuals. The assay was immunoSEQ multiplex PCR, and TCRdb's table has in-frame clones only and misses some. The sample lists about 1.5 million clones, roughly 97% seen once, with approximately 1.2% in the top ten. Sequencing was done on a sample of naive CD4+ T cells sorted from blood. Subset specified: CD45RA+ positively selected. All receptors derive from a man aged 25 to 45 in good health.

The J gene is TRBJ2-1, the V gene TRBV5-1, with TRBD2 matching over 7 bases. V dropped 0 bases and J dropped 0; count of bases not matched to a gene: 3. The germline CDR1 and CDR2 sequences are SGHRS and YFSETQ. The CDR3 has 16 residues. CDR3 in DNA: TGCGCCAGCAGCTTGGCGGGCGGGGGCTCCTACAATGAGCAGTTCTTC. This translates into CASSLAGGGSYNEQFF.

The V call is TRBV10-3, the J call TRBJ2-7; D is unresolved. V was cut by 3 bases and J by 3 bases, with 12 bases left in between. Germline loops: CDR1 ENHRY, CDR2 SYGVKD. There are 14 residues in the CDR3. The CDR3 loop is CAISDMGGNYEQYF. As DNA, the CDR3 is TGTGCCATCAGTGACATGGGCGGTAACTACGAGCAGTACTTC.

The CDR3 DNA is TGCAGTGCAAACCCTACAGATACGCAGTATTTT. Translated: CSANPTDTQYF. This chain links TRBV20-1 with TRBJ2-3, with D uncertain. This CDR3 comprises 11 residues. V lost 6 bases and J 3 bases, leaving 7 bases between the germline ends. Germline-derived CDR1 and CDR2 are DFQATT and SNEGSKA (reference sequence).

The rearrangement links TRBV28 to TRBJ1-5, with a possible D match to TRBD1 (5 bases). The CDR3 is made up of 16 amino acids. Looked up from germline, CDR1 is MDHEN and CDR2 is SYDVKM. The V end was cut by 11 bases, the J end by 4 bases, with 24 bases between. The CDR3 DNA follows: TGTGCCGCTAAGCAGACGCCTTTATCAGGGAATCAGCCCCAGCATTTT. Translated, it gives CAAKQTPLSGNQPQHF.

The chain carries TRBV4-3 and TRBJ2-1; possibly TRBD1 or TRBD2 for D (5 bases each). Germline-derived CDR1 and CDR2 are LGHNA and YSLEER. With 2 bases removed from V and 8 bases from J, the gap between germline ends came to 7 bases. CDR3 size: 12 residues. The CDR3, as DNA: TGCGCCAGCAGCCAACAGGGACATGAGCAGTTCTTC. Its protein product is CASSQQGHEQFF.

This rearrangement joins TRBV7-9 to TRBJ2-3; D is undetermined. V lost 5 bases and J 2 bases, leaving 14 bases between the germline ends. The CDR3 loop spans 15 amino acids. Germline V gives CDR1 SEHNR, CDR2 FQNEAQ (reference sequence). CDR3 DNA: TGTGCCAGCAGCCCCCGGCTGTCAAACACAGATACGCAGTATTTT. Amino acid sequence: CASSPRLSNTDTQYF.

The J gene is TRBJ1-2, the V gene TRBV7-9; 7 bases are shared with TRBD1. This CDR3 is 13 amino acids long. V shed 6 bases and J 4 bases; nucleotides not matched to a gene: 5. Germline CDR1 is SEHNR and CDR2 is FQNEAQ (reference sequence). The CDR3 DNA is TGTGCCAGCAGTGTACAGGGGCTCTATGGCTACACCTTC. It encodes CASSVQGLYGYTF. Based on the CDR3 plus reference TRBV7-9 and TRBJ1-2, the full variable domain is DTGVSQNPRHKITKRGQNVTFRCDPISEHNRLYWYRQTLGQGPEFLTYFQNEAQLEKSRLLSDRFSAERPKGSFSTLEIQRTEQGDSAMYLCASSVQGLYGYTFGSGTRLTVV.

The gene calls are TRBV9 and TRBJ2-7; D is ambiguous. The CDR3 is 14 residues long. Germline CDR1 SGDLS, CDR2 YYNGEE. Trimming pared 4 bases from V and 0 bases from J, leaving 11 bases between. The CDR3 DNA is TGTGCCAGCAGCCTCGGACGATACTCCTACGAGCAGTACTTC. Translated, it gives CASSLGRYSYEQYF.

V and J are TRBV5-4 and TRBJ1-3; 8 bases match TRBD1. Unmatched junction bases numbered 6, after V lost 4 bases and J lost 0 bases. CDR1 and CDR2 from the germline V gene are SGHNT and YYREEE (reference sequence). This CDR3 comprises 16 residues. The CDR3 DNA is TGTGCCAGCAGCGCCGGGACAGGAGACTCTGGAAACACCATATATTTT. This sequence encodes CASSAGTGDSGNTIYF.

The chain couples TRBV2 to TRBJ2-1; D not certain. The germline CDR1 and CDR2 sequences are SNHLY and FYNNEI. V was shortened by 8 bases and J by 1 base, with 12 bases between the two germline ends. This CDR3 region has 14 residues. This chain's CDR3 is CASLPDFSYNEQFF. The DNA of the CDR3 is TGTGCCAGCCTGCCAGACTTTTCCTACAATGAGCAGTTCTTC. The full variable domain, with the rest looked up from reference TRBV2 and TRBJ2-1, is EPEVTQTPSHQVTQMGQEVILRCVPISNHLYFYWYRQILGQKVEFLVSFYNNEISEKSEIFDDQFSVERPDGSNFTLKIRSTKLEDSAMYFCASLPDFSYNEQFFGPGTRLTVL.

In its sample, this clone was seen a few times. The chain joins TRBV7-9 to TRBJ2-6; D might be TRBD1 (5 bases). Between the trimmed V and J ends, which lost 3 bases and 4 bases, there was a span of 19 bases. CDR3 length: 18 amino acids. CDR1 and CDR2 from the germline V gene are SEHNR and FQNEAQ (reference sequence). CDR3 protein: CASSFVPTANKGANVLTF. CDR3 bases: TGTGCCAGCAGCTTTGTACCGACAGCCAATAAGGGGGCCAACGTCCTGACTTTC.

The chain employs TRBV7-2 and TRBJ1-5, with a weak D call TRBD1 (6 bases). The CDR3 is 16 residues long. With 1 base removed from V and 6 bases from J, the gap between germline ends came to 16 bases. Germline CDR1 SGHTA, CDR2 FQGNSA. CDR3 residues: CASSLVGWQGIQPQHF. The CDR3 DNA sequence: TGTGCCAGCAGCTTAGTAGGCTGGCAGGGGATTCAGCCCCAGCATTTT.

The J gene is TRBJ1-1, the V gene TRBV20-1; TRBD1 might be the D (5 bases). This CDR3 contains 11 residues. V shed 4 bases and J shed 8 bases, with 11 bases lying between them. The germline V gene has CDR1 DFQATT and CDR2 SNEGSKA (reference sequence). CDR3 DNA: TGCAGTGCTACCCGGACAACCGAAGCTTTCTTT. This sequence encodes CSATRTTEAFF.

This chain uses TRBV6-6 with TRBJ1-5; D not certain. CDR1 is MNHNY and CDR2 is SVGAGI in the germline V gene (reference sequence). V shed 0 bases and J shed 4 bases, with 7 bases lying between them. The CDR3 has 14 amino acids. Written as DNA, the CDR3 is TGTGCCAGCAGTTACTCGGCTAGTAATCAGCCCCAGCATTTT. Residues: CASSYSASNQPQHF.

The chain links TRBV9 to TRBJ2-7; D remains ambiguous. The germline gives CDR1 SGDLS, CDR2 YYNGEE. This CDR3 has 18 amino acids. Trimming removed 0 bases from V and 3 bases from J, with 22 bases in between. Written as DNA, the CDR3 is TGTGCCAGCAGCGTAGCCCCATTGAGACACAACTTGGTCTACGAGCAGTACTTC. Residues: CASSVAPLRHNLVYEQYF. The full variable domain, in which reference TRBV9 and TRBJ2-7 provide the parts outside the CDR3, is DSGVTQTPKHLITATGQRVTLRCSPRSGDLSVYWYQQSLDQGLQFLIQYYNGEERAKGNILERFSAQQFPDLHSELNLSSLELGDSALYFCASSVAPLRHNLVYEQYFGPGTRLTVT.

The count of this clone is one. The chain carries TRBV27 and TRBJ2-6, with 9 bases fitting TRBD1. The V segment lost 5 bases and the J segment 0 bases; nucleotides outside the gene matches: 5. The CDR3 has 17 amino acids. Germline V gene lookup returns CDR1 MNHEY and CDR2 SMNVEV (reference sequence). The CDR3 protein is CASSGGQGSSGANVLTF. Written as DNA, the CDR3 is TGTGCCAGCAGTGGGGGACAGGGTAGCTCTGGGGCCAACGTCCTGACTTTC.

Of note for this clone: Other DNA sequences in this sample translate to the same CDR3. DNA of the CDR3: TGTGCCAGCTCAGGAGAGACCCAGTACTTC. It translates to CASSGETQYF. The gene calls are TRBV18 and TRBJ2-5; D uncertain. CDR1 KGHSH and CDR2 LQKENI come from the germline V gene. CDR3 length equals 10 residues. V shed 5 bases and J shed 4 bases, with 2 bases lying between them.

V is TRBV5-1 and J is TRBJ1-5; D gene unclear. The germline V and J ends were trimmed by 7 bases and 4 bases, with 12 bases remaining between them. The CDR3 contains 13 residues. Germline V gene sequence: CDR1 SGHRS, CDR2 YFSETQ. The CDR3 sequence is CASARDHNQPQHF. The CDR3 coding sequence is TGCGCCAGCGCACGAGACCATAATCAGCCCCAGCATTTT.

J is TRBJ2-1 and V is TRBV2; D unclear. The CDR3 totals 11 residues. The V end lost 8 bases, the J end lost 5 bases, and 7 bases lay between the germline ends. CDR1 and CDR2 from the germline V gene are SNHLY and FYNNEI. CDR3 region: CASALHNEQFF. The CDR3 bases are TGTGCCAGCGCTCTCCACAATGAGCAGTTCTTC.

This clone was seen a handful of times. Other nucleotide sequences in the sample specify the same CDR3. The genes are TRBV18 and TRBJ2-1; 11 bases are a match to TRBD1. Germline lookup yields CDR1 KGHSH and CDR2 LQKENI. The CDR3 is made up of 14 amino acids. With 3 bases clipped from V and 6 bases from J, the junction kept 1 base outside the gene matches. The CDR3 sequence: CASSPGTGGNEQFF. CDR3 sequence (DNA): TGTGCCAGCTCACCCGGGACAGGGGGCAATGAGCAGTTCTTC.

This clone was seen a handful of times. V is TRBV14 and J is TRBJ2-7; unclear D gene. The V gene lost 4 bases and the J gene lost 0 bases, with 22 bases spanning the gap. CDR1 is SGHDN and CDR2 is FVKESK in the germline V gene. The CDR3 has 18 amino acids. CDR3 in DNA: TGTGCCAGCAGCCTACGGGCGGTAGGATGGGCGGCCTCCTACGAGCAGTACTTC. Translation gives CASSLRAVGWAASYEQYF. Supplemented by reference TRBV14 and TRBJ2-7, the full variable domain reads EAGVTQFPSHSVIEKGQTVTLRCDPISGHDNLYWYRRVMGKEIKFLLHFVKESKQDESGMPNNRFLAERTGGTYSTLKVQPAELEDSGVYFCASSLRAVGWAASYEQYFGPGTRLTVT.

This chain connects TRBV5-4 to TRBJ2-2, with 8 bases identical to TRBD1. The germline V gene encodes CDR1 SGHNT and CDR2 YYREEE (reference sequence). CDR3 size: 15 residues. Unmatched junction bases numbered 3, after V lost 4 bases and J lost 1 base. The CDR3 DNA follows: TGTGCCAGCAGCCGCGGGACAGGGAACACCGGGGAGCTGTTTTTT. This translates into CASSRGTGNTGELFF.

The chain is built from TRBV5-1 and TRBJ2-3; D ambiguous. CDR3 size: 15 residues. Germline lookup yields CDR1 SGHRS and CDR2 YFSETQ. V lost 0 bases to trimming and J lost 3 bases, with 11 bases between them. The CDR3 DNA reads TGCGCCAGCAGCTTGGAGGCTAGAGAGACAGATACGCAGTATTTT. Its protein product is CASSLEARETDTQYF. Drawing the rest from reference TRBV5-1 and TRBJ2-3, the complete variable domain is KAGVTQTPRYLIKTRGQQVTLSCSPISGHRSVSWYQQTPGQGLQFLFEYFSETQRNKGNFPGRFSGRQFSNSRSEMNVSTLELGDSALYLCASSLEARETDTQYFGPGTRLTVL.

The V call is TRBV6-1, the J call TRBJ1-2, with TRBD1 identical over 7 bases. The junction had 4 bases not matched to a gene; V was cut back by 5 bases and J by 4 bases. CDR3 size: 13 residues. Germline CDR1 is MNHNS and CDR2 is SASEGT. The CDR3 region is CASSRQGSYGYTF. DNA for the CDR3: TGTGCCAGCAGTAGACAGGGATCCTATGGCTACACCTTC.

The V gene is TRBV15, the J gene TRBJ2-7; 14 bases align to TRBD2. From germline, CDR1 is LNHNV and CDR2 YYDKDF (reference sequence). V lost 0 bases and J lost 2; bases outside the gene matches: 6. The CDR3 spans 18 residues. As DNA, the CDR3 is TGTGCCACCAGCAGAGATCTTGTGACTAGCGGGAGGGCCTACGAGCAGTACTTC. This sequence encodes CATSRDLVTSGRAYEQYF.

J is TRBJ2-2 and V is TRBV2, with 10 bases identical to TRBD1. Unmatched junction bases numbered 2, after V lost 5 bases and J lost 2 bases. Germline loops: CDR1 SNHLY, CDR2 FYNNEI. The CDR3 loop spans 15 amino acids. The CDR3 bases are TGTGCCAGCAGTAGGGACAGGGGAAACACCGGGGAGCTGTTTTTT. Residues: CASSRDRGNTGELFF.

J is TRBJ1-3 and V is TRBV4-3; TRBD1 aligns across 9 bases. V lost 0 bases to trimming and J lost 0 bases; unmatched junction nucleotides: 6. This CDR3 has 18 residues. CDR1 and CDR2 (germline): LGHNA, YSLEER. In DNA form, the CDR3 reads TGCGCCAGCAGCCAAGATACCGGGACAGGGACCTCTGGAAACACCATATATTTT. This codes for CASSQDTGTGTSGNTIYF.

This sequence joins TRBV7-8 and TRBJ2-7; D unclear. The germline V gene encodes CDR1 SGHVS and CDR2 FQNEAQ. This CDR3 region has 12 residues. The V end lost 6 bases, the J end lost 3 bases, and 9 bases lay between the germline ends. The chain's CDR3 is CASSLLHYEQYF. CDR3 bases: TGTGCCAGCAGTTTGTTACACTACGAGCAGTACTTC.

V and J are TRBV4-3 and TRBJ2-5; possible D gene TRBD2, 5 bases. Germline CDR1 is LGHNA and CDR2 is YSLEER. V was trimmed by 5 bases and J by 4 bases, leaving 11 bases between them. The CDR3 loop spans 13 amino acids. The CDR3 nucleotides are TGCGCCAGCAGCTCCCTAGCTGGAGAGACCCAGTACTTC. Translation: CASSSLAGETQYF.

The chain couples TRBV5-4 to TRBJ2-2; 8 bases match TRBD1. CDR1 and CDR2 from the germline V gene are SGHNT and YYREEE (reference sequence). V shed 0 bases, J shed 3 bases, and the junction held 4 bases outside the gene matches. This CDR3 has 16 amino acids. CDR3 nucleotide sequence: TGTGCCAGCAGCTTGGACAGGGGGATGCACACCGGGGAGCTGTTTTTT. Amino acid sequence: CASSLDRGMHTGELFF.

CDR3: CASGLVLGTEVGELFF. The CDR3 bases are TGTGCTAGTGGTTTGGTACTCGGGACAGAGGTCGGGGAGCTGTTTTTT. The chain links TRBV12-5 to TRBJ2-2, with 7 bases lining up with TRBD1. Germline CDR1 is LGHNT and CDR2 is FRNRAP. Losses at the gene ends were 0 bases for V and 7 bases for J; bases not matched to a gene: 8. This CDR3 has 16 amino acids.